The clone carrying this T cell receptor (beta chain) appeared a few times. Since a much larger clone is just one base distant, this may be a read error. The data were taken from a study of blood T cell repertoires in COVID-19. Study in general: Samples came from the United States, Italy and Spain, spanning acute and convalescent COVID-19.

Cohort 3 recovered donors had two negative PCRs, clearance, or symptom resolution. TCRdb keeps only in-frame clones here, not all; method: immunoSEQ multiplex PCR. The sample contains approximately 260,000 clones, roughly four fifths of which appear only once. The origin of this receptor is a man aged 45-65 years who had recovered from COVID-19. The material sequenced was PBMCs or T cells enriched from blood (not recorded which).

This CDR3 reads CASSWTGGYQPQHF. In DNA, the CDR3 is TGTGCCAGCAGTTGGACAGGGGGCTATCAGCCCCAGCATTTT. V and J are TRBV28 and TRBJ1-5; 11 bases are shared with TRBD1. Germline V gene data show CDR1 as MDHEN and CDR2 as SYDVKM. V shed 4 bases and J 5 bases; nucleotides not matched to a gene: 1. This CDR3 has 14 residues. Combining the CDR3 with reference TRBV28 and TRBJ1-5 gives the whole variable domain DVKVTQSSRYLVKRTGEKVFLECVQDMDHENMFWYRQDPGLGLRLIYFSYDVKMKEKGDIPEGYSVSREKKERFSLILESASTNQTSMYLCASSWTGGYQPQHFGDGTRLSIL.